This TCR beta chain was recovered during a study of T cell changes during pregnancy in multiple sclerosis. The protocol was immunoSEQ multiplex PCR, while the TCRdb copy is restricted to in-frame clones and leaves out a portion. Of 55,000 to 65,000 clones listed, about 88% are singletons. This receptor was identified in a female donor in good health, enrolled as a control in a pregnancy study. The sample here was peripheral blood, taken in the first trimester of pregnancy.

The CDR3 region is CASSPGGRGGTGELFF. The CDR3 DNA reads TGCGCCAGCAGCCCTGGTGGGCGGGGAGGCACCGGGGAGCTGTTTTTT. The chain links TRBV5-1 to TRBJ2-2; D may be TRBD2 (6 bases). Trimming took 4 bases from V and 4 from J, leaving 17 bases between them. The V gene's germline CDR1 is SGHRS and CDR2 YFSETQ. This CDR3 comprises 16 residues.